Listed below are T cell receptor beta chains from one sample, sequenced in a study of cytomegalovirus exposure and HLA in healthy donors. Some clones are missing from TCRdb's copy, which holds only in-frame ones; the method was immunoSEQ multiplex PCR. The table includes roughly 190,000 clones, roughly 77% detected once. What was sequenced was PBMCs. The receptors originated from a woman aged 45-65 years in good health and CMV-seronegative. Both conserved end residues are part of each CDR3. D genes are given only for firm matches. Clone size is not always given. Where it is, it says once, few, many or a class for expanded clones.

D | J | V | size | DNA | CDR3
TRBD1 | TRBJ1-3 | TRBV5-5 | NA | TGTGCCAGCAGCTTTGGCTCCGGACAGGCTCAGGGAAACACCATATATTTT | CASSFGSGQAQGNTIYF
NA | TRBJ2-5 | TRBV29-1 | NA | TGCAGCGCCGGTAGGGCGGGCGGCGAGACCCAGTACTTC | CSAGRAGGETQYF
NA | TRBJ1-2 | TRBV9 | NA | TGTGCCAGCAGCCCTCCCGGGAGGGCGGAAGGCTACACCTTC | CASSPPGRAEGYTF
NA | TRBJ2-5 | TRBV4-1 | NA | TGCGCCAGCAGCCGTGGGGGGACGGCGAAAGAGACCCAGTACTTC | CASSRGGTAKETQYF
TRBD1 | TRBJ2-2 | TRBV7-3 | NA | TGTGCCAGCAGCTTAAATTCAGGGGGCAGTGGCGGGGAGCTGTTTTTT | CASSLNSGGSGGELFF
NA | TRBJ2-3 | TRBV6-1 | NA | TGTGCCAGCAGTGAAGTCCCGGGACATCAAGCCACAGATACGCAGTATTTT | CASSEVPGHQATDTQYF
NA | TRBJ2-2 | TRBV7-7 | NA | TGTGCTAGCAGCCCGAGCAGGGTGAACACCGGGGAGCTGTTTTTT | CASSPSRVNTGELFF
NA | TRBJ2-7 | TRBV5-1 | NA | TGCGCCAGCAGCTTGCAGCTCCCGGGGGACGAGCAGTACTTC | CASSLQLPGDEQYF
TRBD2 | TRBJ2-1 | TRBV28 | NA | TGTGCCAGCGGAGTTAGCGGGAGGGAGGGTGAGCAGTTCTTC | CASGVSGREGEQFF
TRBD1 | TRBJ2-5 | TRBV27 | NA | TGTGCCAGCCAAACCCAACAGGGGGCGTTTGAGACCCAGTACTTC | CASQTQQGAFETQYF
NA | TRBJ2-6 | TRBV5-1 | NA | TGCGCCAGCAGCCGACCTCTCCGGGACTGGGATACTATCGGGGCCAACGTCCTGACTTTC | CASSRPLRDWDTIGANVLTF
NA | TRBJ1-1 | TRBV27 | NA | TGTGCCAGCCGTCCAACGGGGAACACTGAAGCTTTCTTT | CASRPTGNTEAFF
NA | TRBJ2-5 | TRBV11-2 | few | TGTGCCAGCAGCAGAGACAGAAAAGAGACCCAGTACTTC | CASSRDRKETQYF
TRBD2 | TRBJ2-3 | TRBV27 | few | TGTGCCAGCAGTGCCGGACTAGAGAGCACAGATACGCAGTATTTT | CASSAGLESTDTQYF
NA | TRBJ1-3 | TRBV11-2 | NA | TGTGCCAGCAGCAGGTGGGGGGAGGCCATATATTTT | CASSRWGEAIYF
NA | TRBJ1-5 | TRBV28 | few | TGTGCCAGCAGTTTCCCCGGGGATCAGCCCCAGCATTTT | CASSFPGDQPQHF
TRBD2 | TRBJ2-5 | TRBV5-1 | NA | TGCGCCAGCAGCTTCACTAGCGGGAGTTGGGAGACCCAGTACTTC | CASSFTSGSWETQYF
NA | TRBJ2-1 | TRBV9 | NA | TGTGCCAGCAGCGTAGGTGGGCGGGTCGACAATGAGCAGTTCTTC | CASSVGGRVDNEQFF
NA | TRBJ2-3 | TRBV10-3 | few | TGTGCCATCAGTGAGTCACTACCCCTGGATACGCAGTATTTT | CAISESLPLDTQYF
TRBD1 | TRBJ1-4 | TRBV7-9 | NA | TGTGCCAGCGGCGGACAGGGGGCGCGTGAAAAACTGTTTTTT | CASGGQGAREKLFF
TRBD1 | TRBJ2-2 | TRBV5-1 | once | TGCGCCAGCAGCTTCCAGACGCGACAGGGTACCGGGGAGCTGTTTTTT | CASSFQTRQGTGELFF